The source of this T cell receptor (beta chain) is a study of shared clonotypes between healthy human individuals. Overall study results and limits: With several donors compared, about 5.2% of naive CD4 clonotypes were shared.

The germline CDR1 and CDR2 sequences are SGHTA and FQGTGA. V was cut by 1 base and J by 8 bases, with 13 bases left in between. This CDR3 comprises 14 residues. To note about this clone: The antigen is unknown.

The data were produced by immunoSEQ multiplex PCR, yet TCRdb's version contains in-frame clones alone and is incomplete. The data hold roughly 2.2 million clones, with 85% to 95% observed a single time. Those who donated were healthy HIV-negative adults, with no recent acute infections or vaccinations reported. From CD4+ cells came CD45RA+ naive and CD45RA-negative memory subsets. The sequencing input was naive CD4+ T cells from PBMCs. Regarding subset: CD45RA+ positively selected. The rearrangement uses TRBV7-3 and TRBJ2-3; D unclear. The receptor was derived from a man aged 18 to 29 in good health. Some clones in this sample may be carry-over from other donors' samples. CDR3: CASSLNGHAPTQYF. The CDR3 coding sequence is TGTGCCAGCAGCTTAAATGGCCACGCACCTACGCAGTATTTT. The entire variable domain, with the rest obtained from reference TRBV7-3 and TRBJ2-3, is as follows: GAGVSQTPSNKVTEKGKYVELRCDPISGHTALYWYRQSLGQGPEFLIYFQGTGAADDSGLPNDRFFAVRPEGSVSTLKIQRTERGDSAVYLCASSLNGHAPTQYFGPGTRLTVL.